This is a list of T cell receptor beta chains from one sample in a study of radiotherapy plus CTLA-4 blockade in lung cancer. Sequenced by immunoSEQ multiplex PCR; TCRdb stores in-frame clones only, minus some. This table has roughly 110,000 clones, more than 75% appearing once. Specimen: peripheral blood, collected from a patient treated with radiotherapy plus ipilimumab. The origin of the receptors is a human donor with non-small cell lung cancer that progressed on radiotherapy plus ipilimumab. Some clones in this sample may be carry-over from other donors' samples. The CDR3 runs from the conserved cysteine through the conserved F or W. D genes are given only for firm matches. Only some rows state a clone size, as once, few, many or a class for expanded clones.

TRBD1,TRBJ1-1,TRBV5-4,.,TGTGCCAGCAGCACGGGACAGGGGTTGCGCACTGAAGCTTTCTTT,CASSTGQGLRTEAFF
.,TRBJ1-4,TRBV13,.,TGTGCCAGCAGCTCCCCCTCGGGGAAACTGTTTTTT,CASSSPSGKLFF
TRBD1,TRBJ2-7,TRBV9,.,TGTGCCAGCAGCCCCTCCCGACAGGGGCCAAGCGAGCAGTACTTC,CASSPSRQGPSEQYF
.,TRBJ1-5,TRBV21-1,.,TGTGCCAGCAGCAAAGGGACAGAGCGACGACATAGCAATCAGCCCCAGCATTTT,CASSKGTERRHSNQPQHF
.,TRBJ2-3,TRBV2,.,TGTGCCAGCAGGATAGAGGGTACGCAGTATTTT,CASRIEGTQYF
TRBD1,TRBJ1-2,TRBV6-4,.,TGTGCCAGCAGCCTTGACAGGGGCTATGGCTACACCTTC,CASSLDRGYGYTF
.,TRBJ1-1,TRBV28,.,TGTGCCAGCCGCCTTGGAAGTACGACTGAAGCTTTCTTT,CASRLGSTTEAFF
.,TRBJ1-1,TRBV7-8,.,TGTGCCAGCAGCTTAGGAGGGGCGAGGACGAACACTGAAGCTTTCTTT,CASSLGGARTNTEAFF
.,TRBJ1-4,TRBV29-1,.,TGCAGCACCCGTGAGGGTGGCGAAAAACTGTTTTTT,CSTREGGEKLFF
.,TRBJ2-7,TRBV5-1,.,TGCGCCAGCAGGCTGAGGCTAGAAACCGACGAGCAGTACTTC,CASRLRLETDEQYF
.,TRBJ1-2,TRBV28,.,TGTGCCAGCAGGGAGGACACCCTCTATGGCTACACCTTC,CASREDTLYGYTF
.,TRBJ1-2,TRBV19,few,TGTGCCAGTACCCCTATGCGGCCTAACTATGGCTACACCTTC,CASTPMRPNYGYTF
.,TRBJ1-1,TRBV7-2,.,TGTGCCAGCGGGGGCCGGGGCACTGAAGCTTTCTTT,CASGGRGTEAFF
.,TRBJ1-2,TRBV2,.,TGTGCCAGCAGCCGCGGACCGGGACCCCTCTATGGCTACACCTTC,CASSRGPGPLYGYTF
TRBD1,TRBJ1-1,TRBV9,.,TGTGCCAGCAGCGTAGACCAGGGGGTCGGCGCTTTCTTT,CASSVDQGVGAFF
.,TRBJ1-4,TRBV5-6,.,TGTGCCAGCAGCCGGGGGGGTTTCGGAGTCCCCCATGAAAAACTGTTTTTT,CASSRGGFGVPHEKLFF
.,TRBJ2-2,TRBV18,.,TGTGCCAGCTCACCACTCCCGGGGAACACCGGGGAGCTGTTTTTT,CASSPLPGNTGELFF
.,TRBJ2-7,TRBV6-1,.,TGTGCCAGCAGTGAAAGGACTAAGGCCTCCTACGAGCAGTACTTC,CASSERTKASYEQYF
.,TRBJ1-2,TRBV2,.,TGTGCCAGCAGTTGGACCGGGAACTATGGCTACACCTTC,CASSWTGNYGYTF
TRBD1,TRBJ1-1,TRBV18,.,TGTGCCAGCTCAGTGACAGGGGCGGGCACTGAAGCTTTCTTT,CASSVTGAGTEAFF
.,TRBJ1-4,TRBV29-1,.,TGCAGCGTTGAACTACAGGGCTATGAAAAACTGTTTTTT,CSVELQGYEKLFF
.,TRBJ1-6,TRBV7-2,few,TGTGCCAGCAGCTTCTCCAGAAATAATTCACCCCTCCACTTT,CASSFSRNNSPLHF
.,TRBJ1-1,TRBV5-1,.,TGCGCCAGCAGCTCCTTGGGGGGCACTGAAGCTTTCTTT,CASSSLGGTEAFF
.,TRBJ2-5,TRBV15,once,TGTGCCACCAGCAGAGTACCCACAGGAGAGACCCAGTACTTC,CATSRVPTGETQYF
.,TRBJ1-2,TRBV7-2,.,TGTGCCAGCAGCGACCGGGCTCCCGGCTATGGCTACACCTTC,CASSDRAPGYGYTF
.,TRBJ2-7,TRBV9,.,TGTGCCAGCAGCGTAGGGGGTCGGGGTTACGAGCAGTACTTC,CASSVGGRGYEQYF
.,TRBJ1-4,TRBV15,.,TGTGCCACCAGCAGAGATTTTGGGACAAGGGAAAAACTGTTTTTT,CATSRDFGTREKLFF
TRBD1,TRBJ1-2,TRBV30,few,TGTGCCTCTAAGACAGGGGACGGCTATGGCTACACCTTC,CASKTGDGYGYTF
TRBD2,TRBJ2-1,TRBV9,.,TGTGCCAGCAGCCCCACTAGCGGGACCTACAATGAGCAGTTCTTC,CASSPTSGTYNEQFF
.,TRBJ1-2,TRBV28,.,TGTGCCAGCAGTTTATTAAGGGGAACACCCTCTGGCTACACCTTC,CASSLLRGTPSGYTF
.,TRBJ2-3,TRBV9,.,TGTGCCAGCAGCGTAGTCGGGGGCGGGACGGATACGCAGTATTTT,CASSVVGGGTDTQYF
TRBD1,TRBJ1-2,TRBV19,.,TGTGCCAGTAGTCCCGGGACAGGGGACCTCTATGGCTACACCTTC,CASSPGTGDLYGYTF
TRBD2,TRBJ2-4,TRBV5-6,.,TGTGCCAGCAGCTTGTGGCGGGGGGGCCTGGCCAAAAACATTCAGTACTTC,CASSLWRGGLAKNIQYF
.,TRBJ2-3,TRBV6-6,.,TGTGCCAGCAGTCAACCGGGGGTGGTGGATACGCAGTATTTT,CASSQPGVVDTQYF
.,TRBJ1-6,TRBV7-2,.,TGTGCCAGCAGCCAAACCGGGACGGATAATTCACCCCTCCACTTT,CASSQTGTDNSPLHF
.,TRBJ2-7,TRBV7-8,.,TGTGCCAGCAGCTTAGTGGGTCGGCGGCAGTCCGAGCAGTACTTC,CASSLVGRRQSEQYF
.,TRBJ1-6,TRBV28,.,TGTGCCAGCAGTTTACATACAACTGATTCACCCCTCCACTTT,CASSLHTTDSPLHF
.,TRBJ2-7,TRBV2,.,TGTGCCAGCATGAAAGGTTCGACAGGAATTAAAAGAACCTACGAGCAGTACTTC,CASMKGSTGIKRTYEQYF
.,TRBJ1-1,TRBV7-9,.,TGTGCCAGCAGCTTATACGAGGGATGGGGCACTGAAGCTTTCTTT,CASSLYEGWGTEAFF
TRBD1,TRBJ1-1,TRBV5-1,.,TGCGCCAGCAGCCCCGACAGGGGGCAGACTGAAGCTTTCTTT,CASSPDRGQTEAFF
TRBD1,TRBJ2-7,TRBV5-1,.,TGCGCCAGCAGTAGGGGGACAGGGGATGGCGAGCAGTACTTC,CASSRGTGDGEQYF
.,TRBJ2-7,TRBV19,.,TGTGCCAGTAGTATAACTACAGACTACGAGCAGTACTTC,CASSITTDYEQYF
.,TRBJ2-1,TRBV4-2,.,TGTGCCAGCAGCCAAGCGGCAGCTAGTTACAATGAGCAGTTCTTC,CASSQAAASYNEQFF
.,TRBJ2-1,TRBV9,.,TGTGCCAGCAGCGGACAAGCCTACAATGAGCAGTTCTTC,CASSGQAYNEQFF
.,TRBJ2-2,TRBV6-5,few,TGTGCCAGCAGTTACGGCACCGGGGAGCTGTTTTTT,CASSYGTGELFF
.,TRBJ2-7,TRBV5-1,.,TGCGCCAGCAGCTTGGCCAACAGAGACTCCTACGAGCAGTACTTC,CASSLANRDSYEQYF